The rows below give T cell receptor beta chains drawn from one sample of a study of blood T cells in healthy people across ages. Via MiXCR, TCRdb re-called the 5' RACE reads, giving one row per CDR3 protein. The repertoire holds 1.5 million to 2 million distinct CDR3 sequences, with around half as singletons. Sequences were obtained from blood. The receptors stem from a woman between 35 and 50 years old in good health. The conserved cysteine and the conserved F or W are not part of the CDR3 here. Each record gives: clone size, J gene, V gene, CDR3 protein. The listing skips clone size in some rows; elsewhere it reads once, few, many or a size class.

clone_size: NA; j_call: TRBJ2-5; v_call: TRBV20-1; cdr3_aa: SAPLAGFQETQY
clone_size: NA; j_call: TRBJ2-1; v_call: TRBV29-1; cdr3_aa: STLDRVGSNEQF
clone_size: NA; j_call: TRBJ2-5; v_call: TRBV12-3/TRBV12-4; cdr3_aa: ASSRYRGGQETQY
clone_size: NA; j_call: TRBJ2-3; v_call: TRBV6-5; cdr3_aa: ASSHDRRVPATDTQY
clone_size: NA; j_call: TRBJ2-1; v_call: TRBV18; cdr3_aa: ASPPPTVDEQF
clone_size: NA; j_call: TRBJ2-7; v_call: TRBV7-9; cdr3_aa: ATSKKSLYEQY
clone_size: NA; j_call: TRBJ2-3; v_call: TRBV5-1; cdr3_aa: ASTSGGRYTDTQY
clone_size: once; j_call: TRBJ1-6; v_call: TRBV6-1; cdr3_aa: ASRRDSYYNSPLH
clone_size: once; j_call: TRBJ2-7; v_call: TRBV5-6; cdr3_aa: ASRLTSGVSYEQY
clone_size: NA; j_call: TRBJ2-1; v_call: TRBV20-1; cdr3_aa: SARPGLGDGGEQF
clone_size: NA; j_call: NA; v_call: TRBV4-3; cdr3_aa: TSSPSGTTDFAEQY
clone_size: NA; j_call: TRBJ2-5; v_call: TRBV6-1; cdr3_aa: ASRTRGRQETQY
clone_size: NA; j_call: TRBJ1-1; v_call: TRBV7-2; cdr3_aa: ASSRTGSKNTEAF
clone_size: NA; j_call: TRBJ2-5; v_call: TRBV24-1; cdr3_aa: ATSDLLGQGQETQY
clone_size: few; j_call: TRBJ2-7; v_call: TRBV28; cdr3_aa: ASRKQGDRGSYEQY
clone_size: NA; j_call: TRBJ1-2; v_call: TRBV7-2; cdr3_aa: ASSLAAAGGYGYT
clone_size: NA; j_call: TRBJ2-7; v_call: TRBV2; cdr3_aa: ASRYPGQGSSYEQY
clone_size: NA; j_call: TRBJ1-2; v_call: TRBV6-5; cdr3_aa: ASAWNKGWHGYT
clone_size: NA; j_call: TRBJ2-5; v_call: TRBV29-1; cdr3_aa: SVEGRGNQETQY
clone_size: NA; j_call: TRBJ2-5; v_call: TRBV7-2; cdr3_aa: ASSLGVGGQETQY
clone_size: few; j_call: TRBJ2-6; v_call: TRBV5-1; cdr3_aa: ASSRLTSGANVLT
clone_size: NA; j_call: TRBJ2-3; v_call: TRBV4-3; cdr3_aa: ASSQEWSADTQY
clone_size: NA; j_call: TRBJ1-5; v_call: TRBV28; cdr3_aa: ASSQQGAHGTNQPQH
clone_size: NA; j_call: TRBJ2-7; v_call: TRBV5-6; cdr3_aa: ASSLRTEFPYEQY
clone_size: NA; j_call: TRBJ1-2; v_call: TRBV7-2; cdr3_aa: ASSFKAGPPNYGYT
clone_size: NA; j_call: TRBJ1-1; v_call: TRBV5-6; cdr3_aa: ASSLMGVGDTEAF
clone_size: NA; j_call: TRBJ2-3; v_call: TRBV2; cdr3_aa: ASSEADRGNTQY
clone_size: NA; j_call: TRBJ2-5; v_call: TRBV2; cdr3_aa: ASSDTRVGDGSEQY
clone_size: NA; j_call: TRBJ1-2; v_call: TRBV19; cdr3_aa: ATDDRNYGYT
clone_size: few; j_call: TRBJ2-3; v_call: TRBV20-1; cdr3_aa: SARDPTGADTQY
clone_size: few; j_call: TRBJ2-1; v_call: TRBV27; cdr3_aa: ASRRAPGLAGGNEQF
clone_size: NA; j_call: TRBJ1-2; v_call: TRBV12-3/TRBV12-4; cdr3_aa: ASSFVRAHYGYT
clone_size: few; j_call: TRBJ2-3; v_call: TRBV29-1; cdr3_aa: SVEDPKTGYLDTQY
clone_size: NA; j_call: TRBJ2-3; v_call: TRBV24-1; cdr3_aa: ATSISTDTQY
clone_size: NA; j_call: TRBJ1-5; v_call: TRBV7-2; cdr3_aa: ASSSRQDHQPQH